The table lists the clone carrying this TCR beta chain with a count of one. This record belongs to a study of graft-versus-host responses after intestinal transplantation. Study as a whole: Following induction with anti-thymocyte globulin, all recipients were given tacrolimus and steroids for around three years.

At the end of the reaction, proliferating CFSE-low CD3+CD4+ and CD3+CD8+ responders were sorted. The data were produced by immunoSEQ multiplex PCR, yet TCRdb's version contains in-frame clones alone and is incomplete. The data show more than 2,000 clones, under 30% seen once. Overall study results and limits: Among recipient marrow samples, GvH clones were found; some appeared first in ileum or blood. Those patients showing graft-donor T cell macrochimerism displayed high graft-versus-host to host-versus-graft clonal ratios in allografts.

The sequence was obtained from a human patient who was an organ donor for intestinal transplantation. Sequencing used alloreactive CD4+ T cells from a mixed lymphocyte reaction culture, obtained before transplantation. Subset: CFSE-low proliferating T cells sorted from approximately six-day pre-transplant mixed lymphocyte reaction (GvH or HvG direction).

CDR3: CASSLGEGTEAFF. CDR3 nucleotides: TGCGCCAGCAGCTTGGGGGAGGGCACTGAAGCTTTCTTT. The chain couples TRBV5-1 to TRBJ1-1; D uncertain. V lost 0 bases to trimming and J lost 4 bases, with 7 bases between them. From germline, CDR1 is SGHRS and CDR2 YFSETQ. The CDR3 contains 13 residues.